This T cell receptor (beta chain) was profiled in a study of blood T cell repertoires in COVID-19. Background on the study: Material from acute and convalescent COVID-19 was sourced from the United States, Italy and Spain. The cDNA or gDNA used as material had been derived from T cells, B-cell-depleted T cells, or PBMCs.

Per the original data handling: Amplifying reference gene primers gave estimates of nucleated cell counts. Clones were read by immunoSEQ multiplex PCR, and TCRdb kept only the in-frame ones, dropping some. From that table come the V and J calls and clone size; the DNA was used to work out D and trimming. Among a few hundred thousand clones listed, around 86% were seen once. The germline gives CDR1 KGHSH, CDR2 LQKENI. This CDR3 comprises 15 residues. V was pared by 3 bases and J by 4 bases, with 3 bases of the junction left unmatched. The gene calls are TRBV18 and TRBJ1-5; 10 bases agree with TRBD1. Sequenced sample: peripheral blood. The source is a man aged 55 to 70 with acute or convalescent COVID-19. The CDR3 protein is CASSPGQGGNQPQHF. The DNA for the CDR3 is TGTGCCAGCTCACCCGGACAGGGGGGAAATCAGCCCCAGCATTTT.